This T cell receptor (beta chain) was identified in a study of blood T cell repertoires in COVID-19. Profiling relied on immunoSEQ multiplex PCR, and the TCRdb table lists in-frame clones only, not all of them. This sample carries tens of thousands of clones, about 83% of them seen once, and the ten largest clones take roughly 29%. Input material: peripheral blood. This TCR came from a woman of 80 years or more with acute or convalescent COVID-19.

The CDR3 protein is CASSQEAGAEGQPQHF. CDR3 bases: TGTGCCAGCAGCCAAGAGGCGGGGGCCGAAGGTCAGCCCCAGCATTTT. The J gene is TRBJ1-5, the V gene TRBV4-2; perhaps TRBD1 as D (6 bases). The CDR3 is made up of 16 amino acids. Germline V gene sequence: CDR1 LGHNA, CDR2 YNFKEQ. The ends were cut back, 0 bases at V and 6 bases at J, with 15 bases in the middle.